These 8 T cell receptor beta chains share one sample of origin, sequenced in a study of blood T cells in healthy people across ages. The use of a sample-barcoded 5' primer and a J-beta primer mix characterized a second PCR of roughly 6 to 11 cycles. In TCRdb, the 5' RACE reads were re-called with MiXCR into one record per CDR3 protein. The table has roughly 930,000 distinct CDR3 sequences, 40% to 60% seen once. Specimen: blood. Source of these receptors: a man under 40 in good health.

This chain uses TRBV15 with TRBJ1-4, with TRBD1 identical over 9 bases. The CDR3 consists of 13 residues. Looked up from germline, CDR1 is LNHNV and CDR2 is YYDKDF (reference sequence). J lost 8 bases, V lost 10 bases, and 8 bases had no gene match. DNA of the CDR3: TGTGCCAGGAGACAGGGGGGACAGGAAAAACTGTTTTTT. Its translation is CARRQGGQEKLFF.

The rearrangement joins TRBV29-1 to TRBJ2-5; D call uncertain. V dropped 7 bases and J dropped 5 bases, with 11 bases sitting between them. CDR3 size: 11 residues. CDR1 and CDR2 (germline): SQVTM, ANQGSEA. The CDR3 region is CSGRSGETQYF. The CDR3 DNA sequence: TGCAGCGGTAGGAGTGGCGAGACCCAGTACTTC.

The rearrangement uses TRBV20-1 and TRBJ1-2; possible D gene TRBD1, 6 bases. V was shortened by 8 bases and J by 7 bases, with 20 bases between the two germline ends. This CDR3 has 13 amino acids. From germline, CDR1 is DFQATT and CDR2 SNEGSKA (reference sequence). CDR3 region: CSPEGDLRGGYTF. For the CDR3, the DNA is TGCAGTCCCGAGGGGGATCTCAGGGGTGGCTACACCTTC.

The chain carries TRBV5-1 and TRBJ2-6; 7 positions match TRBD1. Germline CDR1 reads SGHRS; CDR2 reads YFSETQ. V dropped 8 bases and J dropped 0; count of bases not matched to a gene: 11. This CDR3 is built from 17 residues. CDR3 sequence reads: CASRLGQIRSGANVLTF. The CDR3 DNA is TGCGCCAGTCGGTTGGGACAGATACGCTCTGGGGCCAACGTCCTGACTTTC.

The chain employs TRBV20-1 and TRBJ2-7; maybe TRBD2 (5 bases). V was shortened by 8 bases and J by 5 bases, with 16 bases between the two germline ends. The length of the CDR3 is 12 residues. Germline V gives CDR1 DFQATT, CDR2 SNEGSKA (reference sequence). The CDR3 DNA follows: TGCAGTCAGCGGCCGACCGAACACGAGCAGTACTTC. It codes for CSQRPTEHEQYF.

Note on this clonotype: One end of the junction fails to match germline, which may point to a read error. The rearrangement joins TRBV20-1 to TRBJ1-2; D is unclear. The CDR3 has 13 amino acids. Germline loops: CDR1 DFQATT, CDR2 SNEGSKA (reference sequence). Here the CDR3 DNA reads TGCAGTGCTAGAGATCGGAGAGGGAGTGGCCACACCTTC. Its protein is CSARDRRGSGHTF.

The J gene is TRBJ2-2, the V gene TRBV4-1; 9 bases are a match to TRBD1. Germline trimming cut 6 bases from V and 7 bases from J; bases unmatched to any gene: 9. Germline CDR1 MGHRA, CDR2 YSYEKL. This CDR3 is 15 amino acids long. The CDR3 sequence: CASSQGQGVHGELFF. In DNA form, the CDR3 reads TGCGCCAGCAGTCAGGGACAGGGCGTTCACGGGGAGCTGTTTTTT.

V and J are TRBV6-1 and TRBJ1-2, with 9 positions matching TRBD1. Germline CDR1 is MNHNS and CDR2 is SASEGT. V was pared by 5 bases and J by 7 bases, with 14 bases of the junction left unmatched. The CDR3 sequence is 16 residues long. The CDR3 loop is CASSFAGTGHEAGYTF. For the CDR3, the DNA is TGTGCCAGCAGTTTTGCCGGGACAGGGCACGAGGCTGGCTACACCTTC.